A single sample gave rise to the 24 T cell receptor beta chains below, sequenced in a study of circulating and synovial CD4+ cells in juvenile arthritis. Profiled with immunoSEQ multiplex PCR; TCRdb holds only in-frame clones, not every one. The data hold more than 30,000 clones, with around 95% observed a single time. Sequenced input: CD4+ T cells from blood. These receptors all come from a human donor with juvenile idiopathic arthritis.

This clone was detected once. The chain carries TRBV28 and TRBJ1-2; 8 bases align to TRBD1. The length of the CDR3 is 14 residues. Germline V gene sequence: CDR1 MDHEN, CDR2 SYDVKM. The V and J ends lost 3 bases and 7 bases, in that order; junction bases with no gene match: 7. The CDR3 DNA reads TGTGCCAGCAGTTTGGGACAGGCGGAAGGTGGCTACACCTTC. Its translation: CASSLGQAEGGYTF.

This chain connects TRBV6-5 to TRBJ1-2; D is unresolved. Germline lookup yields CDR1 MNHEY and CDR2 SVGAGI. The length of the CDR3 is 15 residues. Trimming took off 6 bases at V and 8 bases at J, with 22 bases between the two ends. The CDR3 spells CASRPGAGKPRGYTF. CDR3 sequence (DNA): TGTGCCAGCAGGCCAGGCGCGGGGAAGCCACGGGGCTACACCTTC.

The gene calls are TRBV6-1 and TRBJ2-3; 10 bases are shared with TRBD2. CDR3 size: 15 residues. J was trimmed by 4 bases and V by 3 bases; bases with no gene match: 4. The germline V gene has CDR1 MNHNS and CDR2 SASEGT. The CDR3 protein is CASSEAAGGPDTQYF. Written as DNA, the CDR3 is TGTGCCAGCAGTGAGGCAGCGGGAGGGCCAGATACGCAGTATTTT.

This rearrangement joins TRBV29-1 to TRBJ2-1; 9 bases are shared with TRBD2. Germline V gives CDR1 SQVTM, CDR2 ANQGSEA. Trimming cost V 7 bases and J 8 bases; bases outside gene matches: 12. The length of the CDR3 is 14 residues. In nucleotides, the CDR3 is TGCAGCGCCGCTCCGGGACTAGCCATCGATGAGCAGTTCTTC. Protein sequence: CSAAPGLAIDEQFF.

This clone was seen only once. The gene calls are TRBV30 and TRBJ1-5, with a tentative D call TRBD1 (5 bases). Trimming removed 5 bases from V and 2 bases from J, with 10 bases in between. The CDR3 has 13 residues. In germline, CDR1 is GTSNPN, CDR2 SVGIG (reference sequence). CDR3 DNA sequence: TGTGCCTGGGCGGGGACGGGCAATCAGCCCCAGCATTTT. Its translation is CAWAGTGNQPQHF.

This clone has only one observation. In nucleotides, the CDR3 is TGTGCCAGCACGCGGACAGGGAGGGGCTACACCTTC. It specifies CASTRTGRGYTF. This chain uses TRBV6-5 with TRBJ1-2; TRBD1 agrees at 8 bases. The V gene end was trimmed by 7 bases and the J gene end by 8 bases; junction bases not matched to a gene: 6. Looked up from germline, CDR1 is MNHEY and CDR2 is SVGAGI. CDR3 size: 12 residues.

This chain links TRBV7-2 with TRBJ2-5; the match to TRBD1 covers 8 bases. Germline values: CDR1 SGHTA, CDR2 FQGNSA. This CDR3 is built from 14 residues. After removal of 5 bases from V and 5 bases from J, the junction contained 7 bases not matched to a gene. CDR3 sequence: CASSRRGHLETQYF. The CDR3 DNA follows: TGTGCCAGCAGCCGCAGGGGGCATCTTGAGACCCAGTACTTC.

The CDR3 loop is CASSFEAGHYEQYF. The CDR3 coding sequence is TGCGCCAGCAGCTTTGAAGCGGGTCACTACGAGCAGTACTTC. This chain uses TRBV5-1 with TRBJ2-7; possibly TRBD2 for D (6 bases). The germline gives CDR1 SGHRS, CDR2 YFSETQ. V lost 2 bases and J 3 bases, leaving 12 bases between the germline ends. This CDR3 has 14 amino acids.

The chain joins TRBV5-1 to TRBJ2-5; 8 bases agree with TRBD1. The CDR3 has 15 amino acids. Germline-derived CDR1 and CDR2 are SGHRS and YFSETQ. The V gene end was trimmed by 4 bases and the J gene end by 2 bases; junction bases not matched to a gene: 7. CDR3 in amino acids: CASSTGTGRQETQYF. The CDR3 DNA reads TGCGCCAGCAGCACCGGGACAGGCCGTCAAGAGACCCAGTACTTC.

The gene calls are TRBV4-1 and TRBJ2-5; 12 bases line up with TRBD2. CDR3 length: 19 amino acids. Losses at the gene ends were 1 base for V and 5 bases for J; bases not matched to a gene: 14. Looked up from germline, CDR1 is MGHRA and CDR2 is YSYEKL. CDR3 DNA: TGCGCCAGCAGCCAAGTCCCCCTAGCGGGAGGGCCTCGGGATGAGACCCAGTACTTC. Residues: CASSQVPLAGGPRDETQYF.

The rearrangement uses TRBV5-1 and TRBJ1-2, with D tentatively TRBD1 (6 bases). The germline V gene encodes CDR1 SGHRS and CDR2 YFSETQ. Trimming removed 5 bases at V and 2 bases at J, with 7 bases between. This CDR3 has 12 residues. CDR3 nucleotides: TGCGCCAGCAGGCAGGGGAACTATGGCTACACCTTC. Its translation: CASRQGNYGYTF.

CDR3 region: CASSALTGVYNEQFF. The CDR3 DNA is TGTGCCAGCAGTGCCCTTACGGGAGTCTACAATGAGCAGTTCTTC. This chain connects TRBV28 to TRBJ2-1; the D gene is possibly TRBD2 (6 bases). Trimming took 5 bases from V and 3 from J, leaving 14 bases between them. CDR3 length: 15 amino acids. Germline V lookup: CDR1 MDHEN, CDR2 SYDVKM.

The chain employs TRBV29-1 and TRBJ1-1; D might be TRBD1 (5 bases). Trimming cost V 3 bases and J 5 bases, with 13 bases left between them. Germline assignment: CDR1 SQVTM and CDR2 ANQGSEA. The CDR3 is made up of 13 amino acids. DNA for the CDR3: TGCAGCGTTGATGCGGGGCGAGGAACTGAAGCTTTCTTT. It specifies CSVDAGRGTEAFF.

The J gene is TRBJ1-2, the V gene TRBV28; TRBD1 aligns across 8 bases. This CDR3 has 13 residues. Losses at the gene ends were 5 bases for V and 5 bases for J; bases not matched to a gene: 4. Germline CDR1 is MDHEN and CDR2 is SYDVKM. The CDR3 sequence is CASSQGANYGYTF. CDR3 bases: TGTGCCAGCAGTCAGGGGGCGAATTATGGCTACACCTTC.

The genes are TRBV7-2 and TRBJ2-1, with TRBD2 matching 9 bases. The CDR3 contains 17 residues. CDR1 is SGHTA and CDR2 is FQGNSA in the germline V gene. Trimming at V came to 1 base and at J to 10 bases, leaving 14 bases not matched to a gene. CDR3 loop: CASSLGGTSRRGGEQFF. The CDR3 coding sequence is TGTGCCAGCAGCTTAGGTGGGACTAGCCGCCGAGGGGGAGAGCAGTTCTTC.

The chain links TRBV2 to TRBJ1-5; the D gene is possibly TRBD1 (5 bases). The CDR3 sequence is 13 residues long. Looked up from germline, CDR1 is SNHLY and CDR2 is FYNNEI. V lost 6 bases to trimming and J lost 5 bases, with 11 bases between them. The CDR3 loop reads CASRVDSDQPQHF. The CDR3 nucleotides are TGTGCCAGCAGAGTAGACAGCGATCAGCCCCAGCATTTT. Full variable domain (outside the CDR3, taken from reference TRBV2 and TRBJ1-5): EPEVTQTPSHQVTQMGQEVILRCVPISNHLYFYWYRQILGQKVEFLVSFYNNEISEKSEIFDDQFSVERPDGSNFTLKIRSTKLEDSAMYFCASRVDSDQPQHFGDGTRLSIL.

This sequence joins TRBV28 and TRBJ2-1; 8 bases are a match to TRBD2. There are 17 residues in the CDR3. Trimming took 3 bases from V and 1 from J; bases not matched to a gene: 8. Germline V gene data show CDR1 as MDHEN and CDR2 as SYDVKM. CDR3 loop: CASSFILAGRSYNEQFF. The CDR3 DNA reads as TGTGCCAGCAGTTTTATCTTAGCGGGGCGATCCTACAATGAGCAGTTCTTC.

Written as DNA, the CDR3 is TGTGCCAGTAGTATAGAGGCGGCGAACACTGAAGCTTTCTTT. Its protein is CASSIEAANTEAFF. This rearrangement joins TRBV19 to TRBJ1-1, with no clear D. CDR1 is LNHDA, CDR2 SQIVND, per germline (reference sequence). Trimming took 0 bases from V and 1 from J, leaving 6 bases between them. The CDR3 consists of 14 residues. Together with reference TRBV19 and TRBJ1-1, the CDR3 gives the full variable domain: DGGITQSPKYLFRKEGQNVTLSCEQNLNHDAMYWYRQDPGQGLRLIYYSQIVNDFQKGDIAEGYSVSREKKESFPLTVTSAQKNPTAFYLCASSIEAANTEAFFGQGTRLTVV.

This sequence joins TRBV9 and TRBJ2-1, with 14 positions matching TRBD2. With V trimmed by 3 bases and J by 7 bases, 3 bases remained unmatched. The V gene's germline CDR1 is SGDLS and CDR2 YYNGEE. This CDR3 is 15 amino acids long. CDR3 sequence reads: CASSGTSGRTNEQFF. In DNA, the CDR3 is TGTGCCAGCAGCGGGACTAGCGGGAGGACGAATGAGCAGTTCTTC.

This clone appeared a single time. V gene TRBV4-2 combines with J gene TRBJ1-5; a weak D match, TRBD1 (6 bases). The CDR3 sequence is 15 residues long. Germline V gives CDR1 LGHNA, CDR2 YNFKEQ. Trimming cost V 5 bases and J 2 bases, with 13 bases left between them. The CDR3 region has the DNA TGTGCCAGCAGCGGTAGGGGGTCGGGCAATCAGCCCCAGCATTTT. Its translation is CASSGRGSGNQPQHF.

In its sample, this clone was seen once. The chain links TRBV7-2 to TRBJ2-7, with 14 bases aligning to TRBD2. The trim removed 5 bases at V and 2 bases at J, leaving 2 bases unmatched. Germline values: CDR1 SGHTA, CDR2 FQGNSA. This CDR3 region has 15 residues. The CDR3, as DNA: TGTGCCAGCAGCCCGGGACTAGCGGGGGCCTACGAGCAGTACTTC. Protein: CASSPGLAGAYEQYF.

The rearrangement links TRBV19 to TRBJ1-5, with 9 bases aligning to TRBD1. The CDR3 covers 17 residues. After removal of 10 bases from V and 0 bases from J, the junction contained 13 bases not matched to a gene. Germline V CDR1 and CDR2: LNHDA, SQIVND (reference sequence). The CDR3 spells CATTRDRVTTSNQPQHF. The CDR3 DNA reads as TGTGCCACTACCAGGGACAGGGTTACTACTAGCAATCAGCCCCAGCATTTT.

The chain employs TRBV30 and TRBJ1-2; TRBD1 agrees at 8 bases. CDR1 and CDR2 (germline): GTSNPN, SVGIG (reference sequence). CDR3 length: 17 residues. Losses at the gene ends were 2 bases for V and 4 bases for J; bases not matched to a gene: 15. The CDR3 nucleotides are TGTGCCTGGAGTAATGGGATCCCGGCAGGGGGCGGCTATGGCTACACCTTC. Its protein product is CAWSNGIPAGGGYGYTF.

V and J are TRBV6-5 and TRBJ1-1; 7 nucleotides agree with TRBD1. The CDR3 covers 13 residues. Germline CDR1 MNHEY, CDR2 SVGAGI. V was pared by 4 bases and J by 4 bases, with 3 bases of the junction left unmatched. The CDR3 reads CASSSNRGTEAFF. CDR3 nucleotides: TGTGCCAGCAGTTCCAACAGGGGCACTGAAGCTTTCTTT.